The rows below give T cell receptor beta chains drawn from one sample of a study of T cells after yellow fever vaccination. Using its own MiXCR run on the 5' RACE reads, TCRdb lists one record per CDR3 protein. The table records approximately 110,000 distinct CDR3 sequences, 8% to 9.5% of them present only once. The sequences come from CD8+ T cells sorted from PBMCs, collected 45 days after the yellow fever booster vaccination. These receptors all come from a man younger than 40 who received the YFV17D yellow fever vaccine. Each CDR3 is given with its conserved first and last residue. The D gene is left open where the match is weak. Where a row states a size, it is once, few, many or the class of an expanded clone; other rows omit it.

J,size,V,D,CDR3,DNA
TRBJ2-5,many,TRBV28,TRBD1,CASSLLGTGEETQYF,TGTGCCAGCAGTTTGCTGGGGACAGGGGAGGAGACCCAGTACTTC
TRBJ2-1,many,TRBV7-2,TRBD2,CASSLTSFSFF,TGTGCCAGCAGCCTGACTAGCTTTTCTTTCTTC
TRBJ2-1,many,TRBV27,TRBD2,CASGLTSGSYTVPYNEQFF,TGTGCCAGCGGCCTCACTAGCGGGAGTTACACAGTCCCCTACAATGAGCAGTTCTTC
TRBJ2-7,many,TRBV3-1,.,CASSQEGTHYEQYF,TGTGCCAGCAGCCAAGAGGGGACACACTACGAGCAGTACTTC
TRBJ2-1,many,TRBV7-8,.,CASSYDQLSEQFF,TGTGCCAGCAGCTACGACCAGCTAAGTGAGCAGTTCTTC
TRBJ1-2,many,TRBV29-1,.,CSVDRTAATNYGYTF,TGCAGCGTTGATAGGACTGCGGCGACTAACTATGGCTACACCTTC
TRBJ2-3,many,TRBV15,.,CATSIPTDTQYF,TGTGCCACCAGCATCCCCACAGATACGCAGTATTTT
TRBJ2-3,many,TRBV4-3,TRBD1,CASSSDRGSVTDTQYF,TGCGCCAGCAGCTCCGACAGGGGCTCAGTCACAGATACGCAGTATTTT
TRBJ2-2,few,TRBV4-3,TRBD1,CASSQVRGQGTGELFF,TGCGCCAGCAGCCAAGTGCGAGGACAGGGGACCGGGGAGCTGTTTTTT
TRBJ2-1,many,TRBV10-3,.,CASNDVSSYNEQFF,TGTGCCAGCAATGACGTGAGCTCCTACAATGAGCAGTTCTTC
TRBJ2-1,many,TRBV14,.,CASSQDWVGNEQFF,TGTGCCAGCAGCCAAGATTGGGTAGGGAATGAGCAGTTCTTC
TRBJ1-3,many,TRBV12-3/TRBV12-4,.,CASRWTDSGNTIYF,TGTGCCAGCCGTTGGACAGACTCTGGAAACACCATATATTTT
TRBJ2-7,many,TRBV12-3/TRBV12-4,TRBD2,CASSFGGALYEQYF,TGTGCCAGCAGTTTCGGGGGGGCCTTATACGAGCAGTACTTC
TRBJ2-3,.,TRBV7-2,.,CASSPAGGPDTQYF,TGTGCCAGCAGCCCCGCCGGGGGCCCAGATACGCAGTATTTT
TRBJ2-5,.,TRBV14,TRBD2,CASSLGLAKETQYF,TGTGCCAGCAGCCTGGGACTAGCGAAAGAGACCCAGTACTTC
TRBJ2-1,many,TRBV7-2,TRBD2,CASSAKTSGVSYNEQFF,TGTGCCAGCAGCGCGAAGACTAGCGGGGTATCCTACAATGAGCAGTTCTTC
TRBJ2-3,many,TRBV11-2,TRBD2,CASSPRLAGITDTQYF,TGTGCCAGCAGCCCTCGACTAGCGGGAATCACAGATACGCAGTATTTT
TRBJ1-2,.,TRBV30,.,CAWVERDGYTF,TGTGCCTGGGTGGAGAGGGATGGCTACACCTTC
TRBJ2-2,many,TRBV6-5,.,CASSYGANTGELFF,TGTGCCAGCAGTTACGGCGCGAACACCGGGGAGCTGTTTTTT
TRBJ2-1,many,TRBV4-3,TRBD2,CASSQDGLAGDERWFNEQFF,TGCGCCAGCAGCCAAGATGGGCTAGCGGGAGACGAGAGGTGGTTCAATGAGCAGTTCTTC
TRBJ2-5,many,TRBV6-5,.,CASSSLGETQYF,TGTGCCAGCAGTAGCCTCGGGGAGACCCAGTACTTC
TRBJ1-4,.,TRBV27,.,CASTPRHSTGWDYEKLFF,TGCGCCAGCACTCCGCGTCACTCGACAGGCTGGGACTATGAAAAACTGTTTTTT
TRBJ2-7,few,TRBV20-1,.,CSARSDTQAYEQYF,TGCAGTGCTAGATCGGACACTCAGGCCTACGAGCAGTACTTC
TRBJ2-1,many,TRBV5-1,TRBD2,CASSLGWGSTSGRTYNEQFF,TGCGCCAGCAGCTTGGGGTGGGGGTCGACTAGCGGGAGGACCTACAATGAGCAGTTCTTC
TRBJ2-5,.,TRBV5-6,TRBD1,CASSSPGQGSETQYF,TGTGCCAGCAGCTCCCCGGGACAGGGGTCGGAGACCCAGTACTTC
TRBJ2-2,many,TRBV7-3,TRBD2,CASSLFSPSLLAEDTGELFF,TGTGCCAGCAGCTTATTCTCCCCCTCGTTGCTAGCGGAGGACACCGGGGAGCTGTTTTTT
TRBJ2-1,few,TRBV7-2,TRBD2,CASSLEAGIYNEQFF,TGTGCCAGCAGCCTAGAAGCGGGAATCTACAATGAGCAGTTCTTC
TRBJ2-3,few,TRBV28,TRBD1,CASSFGTAPVF,TGTGCCAGCAGTTTTGGGACAGCCCCCGTTTTT
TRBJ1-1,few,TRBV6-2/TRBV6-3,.,CASSDSITEAFF,TGTGCCAGCAGTGACAGTATCACTGAAGCTTTCTTT
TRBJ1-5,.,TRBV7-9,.,CASSLEGWDQPQHF,TGTGCCAGCAGCTTAGAAGGGTGGGATCAGCCCCAGCATTTT
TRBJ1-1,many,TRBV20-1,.,CSASDGGDTEAFF,TGCAGTGCCTCAGATGGTGGGGACACTGAAGCTTTCTTT
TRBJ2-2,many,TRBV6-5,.,CASSSVSGNTGELFF,TGTGCCAGCAGTTCCGTTAGCGGGAACACCGGGGAGCTGTTTTTT
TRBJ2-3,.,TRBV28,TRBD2,CARSRWGGTDTQYF,TGTGCCAGAAGTCGGTGGGGGGGAACAGATACGCAGTATTTT
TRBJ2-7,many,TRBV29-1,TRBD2,CSVESASGGYEQYF,TGCAGCGTTGAGTCGGCTAGCGGGGGGTACGAGCAGTACTTC
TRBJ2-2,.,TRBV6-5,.,CASEGGTGELFF,TGTGCCAGCGAAGGAGGTACCGGGGAGCTGTTTTTT
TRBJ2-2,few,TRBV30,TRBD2,CAGYSGTGELFF,TGTGCCGGGTATAGCGGGACCGGGGAGCTGTTTTTT
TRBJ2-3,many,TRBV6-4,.,CASRALGSDTQYF,TGTGCCAGCAGAGCCCTCGGCTCAGATACGCAGTATTTT
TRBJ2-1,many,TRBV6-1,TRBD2,CATSGGGADEQFF,TGTGCCACCTCGGGAGGGGGGGCGGATGAGCAGTTCTTC
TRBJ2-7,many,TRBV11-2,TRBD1,CASSFGTGPHEQYF,TGTGCCAGCAGCTTCGGGACAGGGCCCCACGAGCAGTACTTC
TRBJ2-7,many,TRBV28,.,CASSFLESSYEQYF,TGTGCCAGCAGTTTCCTTGAAAGCTCCTACGAGCAGTACTTC
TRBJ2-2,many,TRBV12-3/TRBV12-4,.,CASRSGAGELFF,TGTGCCAGCAGAAGTGGCGCCGGGGAGCTGTTTTTT
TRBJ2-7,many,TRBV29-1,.,CSVELRDPAPEQYF,TGCAGCGTTGAACTCCGGGACCCGGCGCCCGAGCAGTACTTC
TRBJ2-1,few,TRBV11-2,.,CASGWALNEQFF,TGTGCCAGCGGTTGGGCCCTAAATGAGCAGTTCTTC
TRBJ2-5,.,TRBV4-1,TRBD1,CASSQDEDVDRRVEVQETQYF,TGCGCCAGCAGCCAAGATGAGGATGTGGACAGGCGAGTGGAAGTCCAAGAGACCCAGTACTTC